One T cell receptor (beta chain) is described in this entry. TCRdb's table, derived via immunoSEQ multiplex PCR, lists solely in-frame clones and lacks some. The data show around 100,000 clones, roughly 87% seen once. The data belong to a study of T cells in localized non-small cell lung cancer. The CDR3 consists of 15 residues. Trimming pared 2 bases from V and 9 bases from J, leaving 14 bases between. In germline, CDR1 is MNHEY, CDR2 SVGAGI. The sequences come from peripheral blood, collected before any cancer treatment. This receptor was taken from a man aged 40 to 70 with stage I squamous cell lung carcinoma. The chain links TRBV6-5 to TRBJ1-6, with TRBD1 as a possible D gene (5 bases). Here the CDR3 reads CASSYQRFGGSPLHF. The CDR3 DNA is TGTGCCAGCAGTTACCAAAGGTTTGGGGGTTCACCCCTCCACTTT.